This T cell receptor beta chain was observed in a study of vaccination effects on CD4 cells after COVID-19. Study-level findings and limits: In the late period after vaccination, infection- and vaccine-induced clones contracted markedly.

Antigen-specific CD4+ T cells were expanded with viral peptide pools in the ViraFEST assay before sequencing. The culture ran for nine to ten days, and then CD4+ T cells were isolated. Previously uninfected by SARS-CoV-2, the vaccine recipients also showed negative nucleocapsid antibodies. Each well held two million PBMC cultured with about 9.9 ug/ml peptides and approximately 11 IU/ml IL-2. Days 3 and 7 were when half the medium was replaced with IL-2 medium. Repertoires were generated with immunoSEQ multiplex PCR, while TCRdb's copy carries only in-frame clones and drops some. The sample consists of 65,000 or so clones, approximately 76% of them appearing once. Trimming removed 3 bases from V and 10 bases from J, with 12 bases in between. The CDR3 length is 12 residues. CDR1 and CDR2 (germline): SNHLY, FYNNEI. Details on this clone: The antigen remains undetermined.

This TCR derives from a human donor who received a COVID-19 vaccine. The source material was CD4+ T cells from PBMCs cultured with HCoV-NL63 spike peptides, sampled before COVID-19 vaccination. The chain has TRBV2 and TRBJ1-1; D is perhaps TRBD1 (5 bases). This CDR3 reads CASSEDGAGAFF. The DNA for the CDR3 is TGTGCCAGCAGTGAGGATGGGGCGGGAGCTTTCTTT.